This TCR beta chain was documented in a study of T cell repertoires in cytomegalovirus infection. In the study overall: Based on public TCR beta signatures, there were indications of CMV infection and of a matching HLA type. General observations from the study: The study found HLA-C-restricted CMV-specific TCR beta clonotypes dominating the ex vivo response. Frequencies of public TCR beta families were cumulated, and this identified carriers of CMV plus the relevant HLA.

This clonotype was counted ten times or more. As yet, its antigen is unknown. The CDR3 is 16 amino acids. Looked up from germline, CDR1 is LGHNA and CDR2 is YNFKEQ. V shed 0 bases and J shed 1 base, with 11 bases lying between them. TCRdb fed the reads into MiXCR, producing one record per CDR3 protein. The top ten hold more than 5.5% of the sample, which has 210,000 or so distinct CDR3 sequences, about 5.9% seen once. The sequence was obtained from a human donor in good health (CMV status not recorded). Some clones in this sample may be carry-over from other donors' samples. Material: PBMCs. The chain joins TRBV4-2 to TRBJ2-3; unclear D gene. The CDR3, as DNA: TGTGCCAGCAGCCAAGAATCCCCTCCTCGCACAGATACGCAGTATTTT. Residues: CASSQESPPRTDTQYF.